Listed here are 19 T cell receptor beta chains from one sample, sequenced in a study of human CD8 memory T cell subsets. TPEX cells were exhausted-like CCR7+ PD-1+ TIGIT+ early memory CD8+ T cells. Researchers made TCR beta libraries via UMI-labeled 5' RACE. TCRdb reanalyzed the 5' RACE reads, giving one entry per CDR3 protein sequence and no DNA. The sample table includes more than 9,000 distinct CDR3 sequences. The sample was CD8+ T cells from PBMCs. The source of these receptors is a human donor in good health.

The chain joins TRBV5-5 to TRBJ1-2; lacking DNA, the TRBD1 call made by TCRdb goes unchecked. Germline assignment: CDR1 SGHKS and CDR2 YYEKEE (reference sequence). The CDR3 consists of 14 residues. This chain's CDR3 is CASSLGTGSTGYTF. Filled out from reference TRBV5-5 and TRBJ1-2, the complete variable domain reads DAGVTQSPTHLIKTRGQQVTLRCSPISGHKSVSWYQQVLGQGPQFIFQYYEKEERGRGNFPDRFSARQFPNYSSELNVNALLLGDSALYLCASSLGTGSTGYTFGSGTRLTVV.

The V call is TRBV6-6, the J call TRBJ2-1. The CDR3 sequence is 12 residues long. Germline V lookup: CDR1 MNHNY, CDR2 SVGAGI (reference sequence). The CDR3 spells CASGGFYNEQFF.

The CDR3 region is CSASGGPGTGELFF. This sequence joins TRBV20-1 and TRBJ2-2; lacking DNA, the TRBD2 call made by TCRdb goes unchecked. The CDR3 length is 14 residues. Germline V CDR1 and CDR2: DFQATT, SNEGSKA (reference sequence).

The chain employs TRBV29-1 and TRBJ1-1; TCRdb's assignment of TRBD1 cannot be checked, as there is no DNA. Per germline, CDR1 SQVTM and CDR2 ANQGSEA. This CDR3 comprises 13 residues. The CDR3 sequence is CSVDGGIVTEAFF.

The chain recombines TRBV9 with TRBJ2-7; TCRdb proposes TRBD1, but this gene call is untestable without DNA. CDR1 is SGDLS, CDR2 YYNGEE, per germline. The CDR3 runs 13 residues. This CDR3 is CASSGTGSYEQYF.

V gene TRBV29-1 combines with J gene TRBJ1-1; TCRdb calls TRBD1, which cannot be checked without DNA. The germline V gene encodes CDR1 SQVTM and CDR2 ANQGSEA. This CDR3 spans 16 amino acids. CDR3 protein: CSVAEPWDSGGTEAFF.

The genes are TRBV6-1 and TRBJ1-5. There are 16 residues in the CDR3. CDR1 is MNHNS, CDR2 SASEGT, per germline. CDR3 in amino acids: CASSDTASGGSQPQHF.

CDR3 residues: CASSERARGPADTQYF. The V gene is TRBV2, the J gene TRBJ2-3; with no DNA, the TCRdb D assignment of TRBD2 cannot be verified. CDR1 and CDR2 (germline): SNHLY, FYNNEI. CDR3 length: 16 amino acids.

CDR3: CSAWDHYEQYF. The chain has TRBV20-1 and TRBJ2-7; the D call of TRBD1 rests on TCRdb alone, since no DNA is present to check it. From germline, CDR1 is DFQATT and CDR2 SNEGSKA (reference sequence). This CDR3 region has 11 residues.

The V call is TRBV28, the J call TRBJ1-1; TCRdb's D call, TRBD1, is unchecked because there is no DNA. The CDR3 consists of 13 residues. Per germline, CDR1 MDHEN and CDR2 SYDVKM. CDR3: CASSPPRATEAFF.

This clonotype is large by frequency. The genes are TRBV29-1 and TRBJ2-1; lacking DNA, the TRBD1 call made by TCRdb goes unchecked. Germline V gene sequence: CDR1 SQVTM, CDR2 ANQGSEA. CDR3 length: 14 residues. The CDR3: CSVEGPGPDNEQFF.

The CDR3 protein is CASSTKLGDKGPDSGNTIYF. The V gene is TRBV21-1, the J gene TRBJ1-3; checking the TCRdb D call of TRBD1 is not possible without DNA. TRBV21-1 is tagged as a pseudogene. The CDR3 extends over 20 amino acids.

The chain joins TRBV19 to TRBJ1-2; TCRdb returns TRBD1, unconfirmable since there is no DNA. The CDR3 covers 15 residues. CDR1 LNHDA and CDR2 SQIVND come from the germline V gene (reference sequence). The chain's CDR3 is CASSMYRASDYGYTF. The full variable domain, rest sourced from reference TRBV19 and TRBJ1-2, is DGGITQSPKYLFRKEGQNVTLSCEQNLNHDAMYWYRQDPGQGLRLIYYSQIVNDFQKGDIAEGYSVSREKKESFPLTVTSAQKNPTAFYLCASSMYRASDYGYTFGSGTRLTVV.

This chain connects TRBV5-1 to TRBJ2-2. This CDR3 is 14 amino acids long. Germline V gene data show CDR1 as SGHRS and CDR2 as YFSETQ. This CDR3 is CASSFRTNTGELFF. Drawing the rest from reference TRBV5-1 and TRBJ2-2, the complete variable domain is KAGVTQTPRYLIKTRGQQVTLSCSPISGHRSVSWYQQTPGQGLQFLFEYFSETQRNKGNFPGRFSGRQFSNSRSEMNVSTLELGDSALYLCASSFRTNTGELFFGEGSRLTVL.

The rearrangement uses TRBV19 and TRBJ2-7; as DNA is missing, the TRBD1 call by TCRdb cannot be tested. This CDR3 is 16 amino acids long. Germline CDR1 reads LNHDA; CDR2 reads SQIVND (reference sequence). CDR3: CASREAWDRGGYEQYF.

The V gene is TRBV28, the J gene TRBJ2-7; checking the TCRdb D call of TRBD1 is not possible without DNA. This CDR3 has 14 residues. CDR1 is MDHEN, CDR2 SYDVKM, per germline. Here the CDR3 reads CASSSDRGLHEQYF.

This clonotype registers medium-sized (0.01 to 0.1%) by frequency. The genes are TRBV25-1 and TRBJ1-2; TCRdb names TRBD1, which stays unverified in the absence of DNA. This CDR3 region has 13 residues. In germline, CDR1 is MGHDK, CDR2 SYGVNS. CDR3 sequence: CASRGGRIYGYTF.

The CDR3: CASSPGQRKNYGYTF. The rearrangement uses TRBV3-1 and TRBJ1-2. Germline V gene data show CDR1 as LGHDT and CDR2 as YNNKEL (reference sequence). There are 15 residues in the CDR3.

The chain has TRBV29-1 and TRBJ2-3. The CDR3 spans 14 residues. Germline V gene lookup returns CDR1 SQVTM and CDR2 ANQGSEA. CDR3 region: CSVGVRGNPDTQYF.